The 32 T cell receptor beta chains reported below all come from one sample, sequenced in a study of CD4 T cells in relation to SARS-CoV-2 and coronaviruses. The unexposed donors gave CD4+ T cells in about 2010-2018, prior to COVID-19. The cells were cultured for less than twelve days before CD4+ T cells were isolated. Assay used: immunoSEQ multiplex PCR; TCRdb lists only in-frame clones, some missing. The table lists roughly 30,000 clones, more than 75% of them singletons. No antigen has been identified for these receptors. Sequenced input: CD4+ T cells from PBMCs, cultured in vitro. All receptors come from a human donor in good health.

This clone has just a few counts. The V and J genes are TRBV11-2 and TRBJ1-2, with TRBD1 matching over 10 bases. Germline trimming cut 3 bases from V and 2 bases from J; bases unmatched to any gene: 6. Per germline, CDR1 SGHAT and CDR2 FQNNGV. CDR3 length equals 16 residues. The CDR3 spells CASSFPTGGRNYGYTF. The CDR3 DNA is TGTGCCAGCAGCTTTCCGACAGGGGGCCGAAACTATGGCTACACCTTC.

The chain has TRBV18 and TRBJ1-5; D is uncertain. Trimming took 5 bases from V and 5 from J, leaving 10 bases between them. This CDR3 has 13 residues. From germline, CDR1 is KGHSH and CDR2 LQKENI. CDR3 in amino acids: CASSTSEDQPQHF. The CDR3 DNA sequence: TGTGCCAGCTCAACGTCCGAAGATCAGCCCCAGCATTTT.

The chain couples TRBV2 to TRBJ1-6; 7 nucleotides align to TRBD1. V lost 6 bases, J lost 5 bases, and 7 bases stayed unmatched. This CDR3 comprises 15 residues. Looked up from germline, CDR1 is SNHLY and CDR2 is FYNNEI. The CDR3, as DNA: TGTGCCAGCAGGCAAGACAGGGTTCATAATTCACCCCTCCACTTT. It is translated as CASRQDRVHNSPLHF.

This sequence joins TRBV18 and TRBJ2-5, with 7 bases aligning to TRBD2. CDR3 length equals 15 residues. Germline values: CDR1 KGHSH, CDR2 LQKENI. Germline trimming cut 2 bases from V and 1 base from J; bases unmatched to any gene: 4. The CDR3 loop is CASSPTPGGQETQYF. Written as DNA, the CDR3 is TGTGCCAGCTCACCAACTCCGGGAGGCCAAGAGACCCAGTACTTC.

The CDR3 protein is CASRPGGGQPQHF. CDR3 sequence (DNA): TGTGCCAGCAGACCGGGGGGGGGTCAGCCCCAGCATTTT. This chain connects TRBV6-5 to TRBJ1-5; tentative D call: TRBD1 (5 bases). Germline loops: CDR1 MNHEY, CDR2 SVGAGI. Trimming took off 6 bases at V and 6 bases at J, with 12 bases between the two ends. This CDR3 spans 13 amino acids.

The chain carries TRBV9 and TRBJ2-2; D is perhaps TRBD2 (6 bases). The CDR3 is 16 residues long. V lost 5 bases and J 0 bases, leaving 14 bases between the germline ends. Germline lookup yields CDR1 SGDLS and CDR2 YYNGEE. The CDR3 nucleotides read TGTGCCAGCAGTCCTGACACGGGGGCGAACACCGGGGAGCTGTTTTTT. This sequence encodes CASSPDTGANTGELFF.

The chain couples TRBV5-5 to TRBJ1-6; a possible D gene is TRBD1 (6 bases). There are 14 residues in the CDR3. Germline V gene lookup returns CDR1 SGHKS and CDR2 YYEKEE (reference sequence). With 2 bases removed from V and 7 bases from J, the gap between germline ends came to 10 bases. Here the CDR3 reads CASSLAGQNSPLHF. The CDR3 nucleotides are TGTGCCAGCAGCTTAGCCGGACAGAATTCACCCCTCCACTTT.

The chain employs TRBV7-9 and TRBJ1-6; no reliable D call. V dropped 5 bases and J dropped 9 bases, with 11 bases sitting between them. Germline V CDR1 and CDR2: SEHNR, FQNEAQ (reference sequence). The CDR3 is 13 amino acids. CDR3 sequence (DNA): TGTGCCAGCAGCCCGACCACTAGTTCACCCCTCCACTTT. This codes for CASSPTTSSPLHF. Filled out from reference TRBV7-9 and TRBJ1-6, the complete variable domain reads DTGVSQNPRHKITKRGQNVTFRCDPISEHNRLYWYRQTLGQGPEFLTYFQNEAQLEKSRLLSDRFSAERPKGSFSTLEIQRTEQGDSAMYLCASSPTTSSPLHFGNGTRLTVT.

The gene calls are TRBV4-3 and TRBJ1-6, with TRBD1 matching over 9 bases. V lost 4 bases, J lost 8 bases, and 9 bases stayed unmatched. This CDR3 region has 16 residues. Per the germline V gene, CDR1 is LGHNA and CDR2 is YSLEER. Here the CDR3 reads CASSRNRDREDSPLHF. The DNA for the CDR3 is TGCGCCAGCAGCCGAAACCGGGACAGGGAGGATTCACCCCTCCACTTT.

The chain joins TRBV21-1 to TRBJ1-1; the table names TRBD1, a call not compared with the DNA. TRBV21-1 is a pseudogene. This CDR3 has 11 residues. The CDR3 is CARNRDTEAFF. In DNA, the CDR3 is TGTGCCAGGAACAGGGACACTGAAGCTTTCTTT.

The chain employs TRBV6-2 or TRBV6-3 and TRBJ1-6, with a weak D call TRBD1 (6 bases). The CDR3 runs to 15 residues. V was pared by 2 bases and J by 9 bases, with 14 bases between. Per the germline V gene, CDR1 is MNHEY and CDR2 is SVGEGT. The DNA for the CDR3 is TGTGCCAGCAGTTACGACCAGGGGATTGGTTCACCCCTCCACTTT. Translation: CASSYDQGIGSPLHF.

There are a few counts of this clone. V gene TRBV2 combines with J gene TRBJ2-3, with 11 nucleotides matching TRBD2. V trimming: 7 bases; J trimming: 7 bases; junction bases outside the gene matches: 13. The CDR3 extends over 16 amino acids. Germline V CDR1 and CDR2: SNHLY, FYNNEI. CDR3 protein: CASTPRVSGGANTQYF. As DNA, the CDR3 is TGTGCCAGCACTCCGAGGGTTAGCGGGGGGGCAAATACGCAGTATTTT.

This clone was counted once. This chain links TRBV4-3 with TRBJ1-4; 9 nucleotides align to TRBD1. The CDR3 is made up of 14 amino acids. V trimming: 4 bases; J trimming: 7 bases; junction bases outside the gene matches: 4. Looked up from germline, CDR1 is LGHNA and CDR2 is YSLEER. The CDR3 protein is CASSPGTGSEKLFF. CDR3 coding DNA: TGCGCCAGCAGCCCCGGGACAGGGAGTGAAAAACTGTTTTTT.

The chain recombines TRBV2 with TRBJ1-1; D gene unclear. This CDR3 region has 14 residues. V lost 0 bases and J lost 4, with 9 bases in between. Looked up from germline, CDR1 is SNHLY and CDR2 is FYNNEI. CDR3 DNA: TGTGCCAGCAGTGAAGCGCTTCTGGGCACTGAAGCTTTCTTT. This encodes CASSEALLGTEAFF.

The chain links TRBV5-8 to TRBJ2-4; D is unclear. The V end lost 10 bases, the J end lost 4 bases, and 12 bases lay between the germline ends. This CDR3 contains 12 residues. The germline CDR1 and CDR2 sequences are SGHTS and YDEGEE. CDR3 sequence (DNA): TGTGCCTCGGGCGGCATGAAAAACATTCAGTACTTC. This translates into CASGGMKNIQYF.

V is TRBV4-3 and J is TRBJ2-7; 8 bases are shared with TRBD1. Germline V lookup: CDR1 LGHNA, CDR2 YSLEER. There are 15 residues in the CDR3. The V gene end was trimmed by 0 bases and the J gene end by 4 bases; junction bases not matched to a gene: 5. The DNA of the CDR3 is TGCGCCAGCAGCCAAGATTGGCAGGGGGCTTACGAGCAGTACTTC. Amino acid sequence: CASSQDWQGAYEQYF.

The chain uses TRBV27 and TRBJ2-2, with D maybe TRBD1 (5 bases). The CDR3 contains 14 residues. Germline V gene sequence: CDR1 MNHEY, CDR2 SMNVEV (reference sequence). The ends were cut back, 3 bases at V and 5 bases at J, with 10 bases in the middle. CDR3 protein: CASSLLGVTGELFF. DNA of the CDR3: TGTGCCAGCAGTTTGTTAGGGGTAACCGGGGAGCTGTTTTTT.

The J gene is TRBJ2-5, the V gene TRBV11-3, with a tentative D call TRBD1 (6 bases). V lost 1 base and J 5 bases, leaving 11 bases between the germline ends. The CDR3 covers 14 residues. CDR1 is SGHNT and CDR2 is YENEEA in the germline V gene. The DNA for the CDR3 is TGTGCCAGCAGCTTAGGCAGGGGATCGGAGACCCAGTACTTC. Residues: CASSLGRGSETQYF.

This clone was observed a single time. The chain uses TRBV20-1 and TRBJ1-4; tentative D call: TRBD1 (6 bases). V was trimmed by 3 bases and J by 11 bases, leaving 16 bases between them. Germline V gene data show CDR1 as DFQATT and CDR2 as SNEGSKA (reference sequence). CDR3 length: 13 residues. CDR3 bases: TGCAGTGCTAGTCCATACAGGGATGGGAAACTGTTTTTT. It encodes CSASPYRDGKLFF.

V usage is TRBV28 and J usage is TRBJ1-5, with TRBD1 matching over 11 bases. Germline CDR1 is MDHEN and CDR2 is SYDVKM. V shed 8 bases and J 0 bases; nucleotides not matched to a gene: 9. CDR3 length: 17 residues. The CDR3: CASGLGQGARSNQPQHF. The CDR3 region has the DNA TGTGCCAGCGGCCTAGGACAGGGGGCGCGTAGCAATCAGCCCCAGCATTTT.

The chain carries TRBV5-1 and TRBJ2-3; D might be TRBD2 (6 bases). V dropped 0 bases and J dropped 4 bases, with 9 bases sitting between them. Germline assignment: CDR1 SGHRS and CDR2 YFSETQ. CDR3 length: 14 residues. CDR3 region: CASSLGTTPDTQYF. The CDR3 coding sequence is TGCGCCAGCAGCTTGGGGACTACGCCAGATACGCAGTATTTT. Full variable domain (remainder filled in from reference TRBV5-1 and TRBJ2-3): KAGVTQTPRYLIKTRGQQVTLSCSPISGHRSVSWYQQTPGQGLQFLFEYFSETQRNKGNFPGRFSGRQFSNSRSEMNVSTLELGDSALYLCASSLGTTPDTQYFGPGTRLTVL.

V and J are TRBV6-2 or TRBV6-3 and TRBJ1-2, with D unresolved. Germline lookup yields CDR1 MNHEY and CDR2 SVGEGT. V was shortened by 0 bases and J by 8 bases, with 16 bases between the two germline ends. The CDR3 spans 15 residues. The CDR3 protein is CASSYSVGPYGGYTF. Written as DNA, the CDR3 is TGTGCCAGCAGTTACTCCGTCGGCCCGTATGGAGGCTACACCTTC.

The chain recombines TRBV30 with TRBJ1-2; a weak D match, TRBD1 (6 bases). In germline, CDR1 is GTSNPN, CDR2 SVGIG (reference sequence). The CDR3 extends over 13 amino acids. Trimming cost V 6 bases and J 6 bases, with 17 bases left between them. For the CDR3, the DNA is TGTGCCTGCTCCTTTTCGGGGGCTGATGGCTACACCTTC. The encoded protein is CACSFSGADGYTF.

The chain links TRBV7-2 to TRBJ2-1; D possibly uses TRBD1 or TRBD2 (5 bases each). The CDR3 contains 16 residues. Germline V gene data show CDR1 as SGHTA and CDR2 as FQGNSA. Trimming pared 1 base from V and 7 bases from J, leaving 17 bases between. Written as DNA, the CDR3 is TGTGCCAGCAGCTTAGGATCTGGGAGCAGGACAAATGAGCAGTTCTTC. The encoded protein is CASSLGSGSRTNEQFF.

V is TRBV27 and J is TRBJ2-2, with 7 nucleotides matching TRBD2. Per the germline V gene, CDR1 is MNHEY and CDR2 is SMNVEV (reference sequence). Germline trimming cut 6 bases from V and 7 bases from J; bases unmatched to any gene: 5. There are 13 residues in the CDR3. The CDR3 here is CASRVTSVGELFF. CDR3 sequence (DNA): TGTGCCAGCAGGGTTACTAGCGTCGGGGAGCTGTTTTTT.

This clone was seen a few times. The chain employs TRBV5-8 and TRBJ2-2; tentatively, D is TRBD2 (5 bases). CDR3 length: 15 residues. Germline assignment: CDR1 SGHTS and CDR2 YDEGEE. V lost 0 bases, J lost 4 bases, and 10 bases lay in between. The chain's CDR3 is CASSLGGKLTGELFF. CDR3 sequence (DNA): TGTGCCAGCAGCTTGGGAGGGAAACTCACCGGGGAGCTGTTTTTT.

The chain uses TRBV2 and TRBJ1-3; D is perhaps TRBD1 (5 bases). The germline V gene has CDR1 SNHLY and CDR2 FYNNEI. V lost 3 bases and J 0 bases, leaving 12 bases between the germline ends. The CDR3 has 16 amino acids. CDR3 bases: TGTGCCAGCAGTGACATACAGGCCCCCTCTGGAAACACCATATATTTT. Translated, it gives CASSDIQAPSGNTIYF.

The chain carries TRBV6-2 or TRBV6-3 and TRBJ2-7; D call uncertain. Germline CDR1 reads MNHEY; CDR2 reads SVGEGT. Trimming shortened V by 2 bases and J by 3 bases, and 2 bases separated the two germline ends. The CDR3 contains 11 residues. The CDR3 protein is CASSYDYEQYF. CDR3 coding DNA: TGTGCCAGCAGTTACGACTACGAGCAGTACTTC.

The gene calls are TRBV27 and TRBJ2-2; 11 bases fit TRBD1. Losses at the gene ends were 6 bases for V and 5 bases for J; bases not matched to a gene: 2. The CDR3 covers 14 residues. CDR1 and CDR2 (germline): MNHEY, SMNVEV (reference sequence). The CDR3, as DNA: TGTGCCAGCAGGGGGACAGGGGGAACCGGGGAGCTGTTTTTT. Its translation: CASRGTGGTGELFF.

This clone was recorded a few times. The chain is built from TRBV4-1 and TRBJ1-3; 12 bases match TRBD1. V shed 3 bases, J shed 7 bases, and the junction held 7 bases outside the gene matches. CDR3 length: 16 amino acids. The germline V gene has CDR1 MGHRA and CDR2 YSYEKL. CDR3 region: CASSHPGQGATNTIYF. CDR3 nucleotides: TGCGCCAGCAGCCATCCGGGACAGGGGGCAACGAACACCATATATTTT.

CDR3 nucleotides: TGTGCCAGTAGGAACAGGGCTGGATACGAGCAGTACTTC. It translates to CASRNRAGYEQYF. This chain connects TRBV19 to TRBJ2-7; tentatively, D is TRBD1 (6 bases). The CDR3 extends over 13 amino acids. CDR1 LNHDA and CDR2 SQIVND come from the germline V gene (reference sequence). V gave up 6 bases and J gave up 4 bases, with 13 bases separating them.

The CDR3 DNA reads as TGCGCCAGCAGCGAGGACCCGCAGGACACTGAAGCTTTCTTT. This codes for CASSEDPQDTEAFF. The chain couples TRBV5-1 to TRBJ1-1; no definite D call. Germline-derived CDR1 and CDR2 are SGHRS and YFSETQ. V was pared by 4 bases and J by 3 bases, with 13 bases between. The CDR3 loop spans 14 amino acids.